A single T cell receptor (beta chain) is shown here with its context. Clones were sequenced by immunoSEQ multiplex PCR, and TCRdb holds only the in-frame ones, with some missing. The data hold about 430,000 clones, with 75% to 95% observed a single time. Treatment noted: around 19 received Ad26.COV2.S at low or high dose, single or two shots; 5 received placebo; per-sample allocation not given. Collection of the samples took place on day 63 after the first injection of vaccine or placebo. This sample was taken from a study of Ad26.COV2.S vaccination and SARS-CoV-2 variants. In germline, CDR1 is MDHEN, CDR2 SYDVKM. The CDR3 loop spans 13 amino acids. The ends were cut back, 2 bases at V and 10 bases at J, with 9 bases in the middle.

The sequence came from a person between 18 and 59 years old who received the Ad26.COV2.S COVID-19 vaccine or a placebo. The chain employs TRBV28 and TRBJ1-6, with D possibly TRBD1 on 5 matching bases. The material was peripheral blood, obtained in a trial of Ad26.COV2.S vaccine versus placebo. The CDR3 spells CASSLGAGSPLHF. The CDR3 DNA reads TGTGCCAGCAGTTTAGGGGCAGGCTCACCCCTCCACTTT.